The 22 T cell receptor beta chains below come from one sample, sequenced in a study of OX40 agonist ivuxolimab in advanced cancers. Profiled with immunoSEQ multiplex PCR; TCRdb holds only in-frame clones, not every one. The sample includes about 69,000 clones, about 90% of them seen just once. This sample comprised CD4+ or CD8+ T cells sorted from blood, obtained in a trial of the OX40 agonist ivuxolimab. The receptors were sampled from an adult with an advanced solid tumor such as melanoma, head and neck, liver or kidney cancer.

The V call is TRBV20-1, the J call TRBJ1-2; no reliable D call. V dropped 0 bases and J dropped 8 bases, with 7 bases sitting between them. CDR1 DFQATT and CDR2 SNEGSKA come from the germline V gene (reference sequence). CDR3 length: 11 amino acids. The CDR3 loop is CSARDSGGYTF. The CDR3 nucleotides are TGCAGTGCTAGAGATTCAGGAGGCTACACCTTC.

The chain combines TRBV7-2 with TRBJ1-4; D unclear. This CDR3 has 14 residues. The germline V gene has CDR1 SGHTA and CDR2 FQGNSA. Deletions cut 4 bases from V and 8 bases from J, with 14 bases between. CDR3 protein: CASSSRDRAEKLFF. Here the CDR3 DNA reads TGTGCCAGCAGCTCTAGGGATAGGGCGGAAAAACTGTTTTTT. Looking up the rest from reference TRBV7-2 and TRBJ1-4 gives the full variable domain: GAGVSQSPSNKVTEKGKDVELRCDPISGHTALYWYRQSLGQGLEFLIYFQGNSAPDKSGLPSDRFSAERTGGSVSTLTIQRTQQEDSAVYLCASSSRDRAEKLFFGSGTQLSVL.

A few counts support this clone. This sequence joins TRBV2 and TRBJ2-7; 7 nucleotides agree with TRBD2. With 8 bases clipped from V and 4 bases from J, the junction kept 8 bases outside the gene matches. Germline CDR1 SNHLY, CDR2 FYNNEI. This CDR3 spans 13 amino acids. As DNA, the CDR3 is TGTGCCAGCTGGGCGGGAGCCCAATACGAGCAGTACTTC. Translated, it gives CASWAGAQYEQYF.

The chain couples TRBV7-9 to TRBJ1-1, with 7 bases that match TRBD1. The CDR3 runs to 13 residues. V lost 1 base and J lost 10; bases outside the gene matches: 6. The germline V gene encodes CDR1 SEHNR and CDR2 FQNEAQ (reference sequence). DNA of the CDR3: TGTGCCAGCAGCTTAGAGGGGGCTCGGGTAGCTTTCTTT. It specifies CASSLEGARVAFF.

The chain has TRBV7-2 and TRBJ2-3, with D uncertain. CDR3 length: 15 residues. The germline gives CDR1 SGHTA, CDR2 FQGNSA. V lost 3 bases, J lost 0 bases, and 10 bases lay in between. The CDR3 bases are TGTGCCAGCAGCTTCGCAGGCACCAGCACAGATACGCAGTATTTT. Encoded protein: CASSFAGTSTDTQYF.

The V call is TRBV19, the J call TRBJ1-2; a possible D gene is TRBD1 (5 bases). CDR1 is LNHDA, CDR2 SQIVND, per germline (reference sequence). CDR3 length: 15 residues. V was shortened by 6 bases and J by 0 bases, with 14 bases between the two germline ends. The CDR3 loop is CASRSGGPPNYGYTF. DNA of the CDR3: TGTGCCAGTAGGAGCGGGGGACCACCTAACTATGGCTACACCTTC.

The gene calls are TRBV6-5 and TRBJ2-3, with a tentative D call TRBD2 (5 bases). Germline lookup yields CDR1 MNHEY and CDR2 SVGAGI. Trimming took off 3 bases at V and 2 bases at J, with 12 bases between the two ends. CDR3 size: 15 residues. The CDR3 DNA sequence: TGTGCCAGCAGTTATGATGGGAGATTCACAGATACGCAGTATTTT. It yields the protein CASSYDGRFTDTQYF.

This chain uses TRBV15 with TRBJ1-5; no clear D gene. Germline V gives CDR1 LNHNV, CDR2 YYDKDF (reference sequence). The CDR3 is 13 residues long. The V gene lost 8 bases and the J gene lost 3 bases, with 11 bases spanning the gap. CDR3 sequence (DNA): TGTGCCACCTCCGGGCAGGTCAATCAGCCCCAGCATTTT. It codes for CATSGQVNQPQHF.

This clone has just one count. V usage is TRBV9 and J usage is TRBJ2-3, with D perhaps matching TRBD2 (5 bases). This CDR3 is built from 14 residues. Germline V lookup: CDR1 SGDLS, CDR2 YYNGEE. V was clipped by 3 bases and J by 5 bases, with 13 bases between them. The DNA of the CDR3 is TGTGCCAGCAGCGCAAGGACTGCGGGAGATACGCAGTATTTT. This encodes CASSARTAGDTQYF.

The J gene is TRBJ2-5, the V gene TRBV15, with a possible D match to TRBD1 (6 bases). The CDR3 sequence is 13 residues long. The germline V gene encodes CDR1 LNHNV and CDR2 YYDKDF (reference sequence). V shed 3 bases and J shed 2 bases, with 7 bases lying between them. CDR3 coding DNA: TGTGCCACCAGCAGTGGGACACAAGAGACCCAGTACTTC. It specifies CATSSGTQETQYF.

For the CDR3, the DNA is TGTGCCAGCGCCGGCGGGGGAAACACCATATATTTT. Translating it yields CASAGGGNTIYF. The gene calls are TRBV7-9 and TRBJ1-3; D remains ambiguous. Trimming removed 8 bases from V and 4 bases from J, with 9 bases in between. CDR3 length equals 12 residues. Looked up from germline, CDR1 is SEHNR and CDR2 is FQNEAQ (reference sequence).

The chain carries TRBV7-2 and TRBJ2-3, with 9 positions matching TRBD2. The germline V gene encodes CDR1 SGHTA and CDR2 FQGNSA. The ends lost 2 bases at V and 5 bases at J; junction bases unmatched: 11. The CDR3 extends over 17 amino acids. This CDR3 is CASSLRRGGRAGDTQYF. The CDR3 DNA follows: TGTGCCAGCAGCTTAAGACGGGGCGGGAGGGCCGGAGATACGCAGTATTTT.

The V call is TRBV5-1, the J call TRBJ2-5; no definite D call. V lost 0 bases and J 2 bases, leaving 8 bases between the germline ends. Looked up from germline, CDR1 is SGHRS and CDR2 is YFSETQ. This CDR3 has 14 residues. The CDR3 sequence: CASSLDRRQETQYF. In DNA, the CDR3 is TGCGCCAGCAGCTTGGACAGAAGACAAGAGACCCAGTACTTC.

The chain has TRBV12-2 and TRBJ2-3; the table gives TRBD1 as D, unverified against the DNA. TRBV12-2 is a listed pseudogene. The CDR3 sequence is 15 residues long. CDR3 residues: CASRRGQGRTDTQYF. The CDR3 nucleotides are TGTGCAAGTCGCCGGGGACAGGGACGAACAGATACGCAGTATTTT.

The chain recombines TRBV5-5 with TRBJ2-5; 8 bases agree with TRBD1. CDR3 length: 14 residues. Germline CDR1 SGHKS, CDR2 YYEKEE (reference sequence). V lost 4 bases, J lost 5 bases, and 7 bases stayed unmatched. The CDR3 spells CASSPRTGRETQYF. The DNA for the CDR3 is TGTGCCAGCAGCCCCAGGACAGGGAGGGAGACCCAGTACTTC.

This clone was recorded only once. The V call is TRBV5-1, the J call TRBJ2-7, with 9 bases identical to TRBD1. CDR3 length: 12 amino acids. V gave up 6 bases and J gave up 3 bases; unmatched junction bases: 1. Germline CDR1 reads SGHRS; CDR2 reads YFSETQ. CDR3 nucleotides: TGCGCCAGCACGGGACAGGGCTACGAGCAGTACTTC. It yields the protein CASTGQGYEQYF.

Only a few counts were recorded for this clone. This rearrangement joins TRBV7-2 to TRBJ1-1, with D unresolved. V was trimmed by 5 bases and J by 4 bases, leaving 14 bases between them. The germline V gene has CDR1 SGHTA and CDR2 FQGNSA. CDR3 length: 14 residues. The chain's CDR3 is CASSPTSLGTEAFF. For the CDR3, the DNA is TGTGCCAGCAGCCCGACGTCCCTTGGCACTGAAGCTTTCTTT. Full variable domain (rest looked up from reference TRBV7-2 and TRBJ1-1): GAGVSQSPSNKVTEKGKDVELRCDPISGHTALYWYRQSLGQGLEFLIYFQGNSAPDKSGLPSDRFSAERTGGSVSTLTIQRTQQEDSAVYLCASSPTSLGTEAFFGQGTRLTVV.

V usage is TRBV7-2 and J usage is TRBJ2-5, with TRBD2 matching 10 bases. The V gene end was trimmed by 4 bases and the J gene end by 4 bases; junction bases not matched to a gene: 12. Germline CDR1 reads SGHTA; CDR2 reads FQGNSA. CDR3 size: 17 residues. CDR3 region: CASSSFSLAGAGETQYF. In DNA form, the CDR3 reads TGTGCCAGCAGCTCCTTTAGTCTAGCGGGAGCGGGAGAGACCCAGTACTTC.

V gene TRBV11-2 combines with J gene TRBJ2-2, with D unclear. The germline CDR1 and CDR2 sequences are SGHAT and FQNNGV. The CDR3 loop spans 14 amino acids. V shed 1 base and J shed 3 bases, with 6 bases lying between them. The CDR3 DNA sequence: TGTGCCAGCAGCTTAGTTAGACACACCGGGGAGCTGTTTTTT. The encoded protein is CASSLVRHTGELFF. The whole variable domain, filled in from reference TRBV11-2 and TRBJ2-2, reads EAGVAQSPRYKIIEKRQSVAFWCNPISGHATLYWYQQILGQGPKLLIQFQNNGVVDDSQLPKDRFSAERLKGVDSTLKIQPAKLEDSAVYLCASSLVRHTGELFFGEGSRLTVL.

This clone was picked up a small number of times. CDR3 sequence reads: CASSARTSGSGVEQYF. CDR3 coding DNA: TGTGCCAGTAGTGCTAGGACTAGCGGGAGTGGAGTGGAGCAGTACTTC. The chain links TRBV19 to TRBJ2-7; 13 nucleotides line up with TRBD2. Germline CDR1 LNHDA, CDR2 SQIVND (reference sequence). This CDR3 region has 16 residues. V shed 5 bases and J 7 bases; nucleotides not matched to a gene: 11.

This clone is a singleton in its sample. V is TRBV6-5 and J is TRBJ2-3; D may be TRBD2 (5 bases). CDR1 MNHEY and CDR2 SVGAGI come from the germline V gene. The CDR3 sequence is 16 residues long. V was pared by 0 bases and J by 1 base, with 11 bases between. CDR3 DNA: TGTGCCAGCAGTTACTCTGGGGAGTTGGGCACAGATACGCAGTATTTT. It codes for CASSYSGELGTDTQYF.

This clone was detected once. The chain has TRBV6-6 and TRBJ2-5, with 11 bases fitting TRBD2. The ends lost 5 bases at V and 7 bases at J; junction bases unmatched: 9. Looked up from germline, CDR1 is MNHNY and CDR2 is SVGAGI (reference sequence). The CDR3 extends over 15 amino acids. The CDR3 DNA is TGTGCCAGCAGTCCAAAACTAGCGGGAGTGGGGACCCAGTACTTC. It specifies CASSPKLAGVGTQYF.